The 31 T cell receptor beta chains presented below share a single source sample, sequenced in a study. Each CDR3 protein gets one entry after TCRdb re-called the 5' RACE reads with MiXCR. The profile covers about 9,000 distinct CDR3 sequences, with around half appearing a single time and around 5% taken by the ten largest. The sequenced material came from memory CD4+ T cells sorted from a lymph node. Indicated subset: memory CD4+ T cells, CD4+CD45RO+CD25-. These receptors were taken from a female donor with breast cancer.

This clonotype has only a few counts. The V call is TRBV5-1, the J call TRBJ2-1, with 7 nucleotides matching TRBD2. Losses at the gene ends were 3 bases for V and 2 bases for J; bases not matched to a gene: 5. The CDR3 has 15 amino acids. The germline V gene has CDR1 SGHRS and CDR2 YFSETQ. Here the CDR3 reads CASSSLSGAYNEQFF. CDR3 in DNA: TGCGCCAGCAGCTCGCTGAGCGGGGCCTACAATGAGCAGTTCTTC. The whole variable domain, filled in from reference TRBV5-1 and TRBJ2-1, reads KAGVTQTPRYLIKTRGQQVTLSCSPISGHRSVSWYQQTPGQGLQFLFEYFSETQRNKGNFPGRFSGRQFSNSRSEMNVSTLELGDSALYLCASSSLSGAYNEQFFGPGTRLTVL.

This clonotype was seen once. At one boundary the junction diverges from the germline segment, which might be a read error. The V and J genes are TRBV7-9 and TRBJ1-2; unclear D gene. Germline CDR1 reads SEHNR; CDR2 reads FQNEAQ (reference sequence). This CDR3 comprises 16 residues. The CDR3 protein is CASSPGSSRIGYGYTF. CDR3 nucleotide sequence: TGTGCTAGCAGCCCAGGATCATCCCGGATCGGCTATGGCTACACCTTC.

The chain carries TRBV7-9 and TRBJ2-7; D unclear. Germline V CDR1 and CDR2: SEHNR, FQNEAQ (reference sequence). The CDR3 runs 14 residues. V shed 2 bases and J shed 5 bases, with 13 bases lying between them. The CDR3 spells CASSLRVRSNEQYF. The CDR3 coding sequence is TGTGCCAGCAGCTTAAGGGTAAGGAGCAACGAGCAGTACTTC. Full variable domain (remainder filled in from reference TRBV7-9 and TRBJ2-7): DTGVSQNPRHKITKRGQNVTFRCDPISEHNRLYWYRQTLGQGPEFLTYFQNEAQLEKSRLLSDRFSAERPKGSFSTLEIQRTEQGDSAMYLCASSLRVRSNEQYFGPGTRLTVT.

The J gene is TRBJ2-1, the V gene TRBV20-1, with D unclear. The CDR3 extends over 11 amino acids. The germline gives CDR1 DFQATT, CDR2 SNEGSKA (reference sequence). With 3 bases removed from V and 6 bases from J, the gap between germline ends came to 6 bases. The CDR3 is CSASRLNEQFF. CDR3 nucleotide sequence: TGCAGTGCTAGCCGACTCAATGAGCAGTTCTTC.

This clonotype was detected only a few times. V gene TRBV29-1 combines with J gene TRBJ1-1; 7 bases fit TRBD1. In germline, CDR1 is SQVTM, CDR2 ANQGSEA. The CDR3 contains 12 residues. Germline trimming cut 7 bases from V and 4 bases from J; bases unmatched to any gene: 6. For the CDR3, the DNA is TGCAGCGCTGATGCAGGGGGCACTGAAGCTTTCTTT. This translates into CSADAGGTEAFF.

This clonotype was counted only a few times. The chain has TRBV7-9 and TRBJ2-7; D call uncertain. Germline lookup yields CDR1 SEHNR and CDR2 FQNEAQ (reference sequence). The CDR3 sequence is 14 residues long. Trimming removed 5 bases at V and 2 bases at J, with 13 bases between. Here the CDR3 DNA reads TGTGCCAGCAGCCTCCCTAGTGGGACCTACGAGCAGTACTTC. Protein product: CASSLPSGTYEQYF.

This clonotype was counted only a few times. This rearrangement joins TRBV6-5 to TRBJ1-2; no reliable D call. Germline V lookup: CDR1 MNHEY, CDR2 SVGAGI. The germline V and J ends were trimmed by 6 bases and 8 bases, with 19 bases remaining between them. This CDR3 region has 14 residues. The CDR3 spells CASRPFTGVRGYTF. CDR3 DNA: TGTGCCAGCAGGCCCTTTACGGGAGTGCGGGGCTACACCTTC.

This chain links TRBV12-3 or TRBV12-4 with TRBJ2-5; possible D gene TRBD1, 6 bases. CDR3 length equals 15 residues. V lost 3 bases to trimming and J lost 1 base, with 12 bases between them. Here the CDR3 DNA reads TGTGCCAGCAGTTTCGTACAGGGATCCCAAGAGACCCAGTACTTC. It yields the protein CASSFVQGSQETQYF.

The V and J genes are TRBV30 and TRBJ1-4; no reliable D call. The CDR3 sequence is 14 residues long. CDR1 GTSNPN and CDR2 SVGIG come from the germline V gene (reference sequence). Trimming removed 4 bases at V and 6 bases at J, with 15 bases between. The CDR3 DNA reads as TGTGCCTGGAATACAATCGGACGCCATGAAAAACTGTTTTTT. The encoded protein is CAWNTIGRHEKLFF.

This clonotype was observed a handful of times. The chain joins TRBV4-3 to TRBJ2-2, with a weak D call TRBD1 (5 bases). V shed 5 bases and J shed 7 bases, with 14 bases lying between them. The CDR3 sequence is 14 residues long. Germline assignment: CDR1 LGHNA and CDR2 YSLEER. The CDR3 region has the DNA TGCGCCAGCAGCGAGATATACCAGGGCGGGGAGCTGTTTTTT. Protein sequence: CASSEIYQGGELFF.

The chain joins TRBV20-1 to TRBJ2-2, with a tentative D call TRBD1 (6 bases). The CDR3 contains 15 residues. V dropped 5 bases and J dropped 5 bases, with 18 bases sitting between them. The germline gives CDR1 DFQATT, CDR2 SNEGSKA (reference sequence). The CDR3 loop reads CSARDEGTLTGELFF. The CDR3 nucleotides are TGCAGTGCTCGGGATGAAGGGACACTAACCGGGGAGCTGTTTTTT.

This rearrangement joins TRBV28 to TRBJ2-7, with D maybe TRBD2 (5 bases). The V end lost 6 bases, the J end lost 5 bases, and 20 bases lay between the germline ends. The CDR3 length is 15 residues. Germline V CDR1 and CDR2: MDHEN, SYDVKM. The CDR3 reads CASSPRGRGIDEQYF. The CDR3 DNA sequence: TGTGCCAGCAGCCCTCGAGGGAGAGGAATAGACGAGCAGTACTTC.

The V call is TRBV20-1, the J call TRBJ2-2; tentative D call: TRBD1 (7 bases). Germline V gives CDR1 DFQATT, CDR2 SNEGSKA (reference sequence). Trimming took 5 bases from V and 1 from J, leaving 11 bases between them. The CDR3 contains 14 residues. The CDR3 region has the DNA TGCAGTGCTGCGGGACAGCTGAACACCGGGGAGCTGTTTTTT. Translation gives CSAAGQLNTGELFF.

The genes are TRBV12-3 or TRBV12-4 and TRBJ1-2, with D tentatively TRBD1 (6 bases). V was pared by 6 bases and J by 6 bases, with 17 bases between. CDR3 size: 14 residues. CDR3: CASRALQGWDGYTF. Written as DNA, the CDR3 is TGTGCCAGCAGAGCCTTACAGGGCTGGGATGGCTACACCTTC.

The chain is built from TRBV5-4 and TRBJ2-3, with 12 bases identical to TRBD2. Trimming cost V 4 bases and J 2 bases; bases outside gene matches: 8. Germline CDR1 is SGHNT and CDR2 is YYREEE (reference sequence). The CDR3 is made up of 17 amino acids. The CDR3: CASSQPSGRAPTDTQYF. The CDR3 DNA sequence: TGTGCCAGCAGCCAACCTAGCGGGAGGGCCCCCACAGATACGCAGTATTTT.

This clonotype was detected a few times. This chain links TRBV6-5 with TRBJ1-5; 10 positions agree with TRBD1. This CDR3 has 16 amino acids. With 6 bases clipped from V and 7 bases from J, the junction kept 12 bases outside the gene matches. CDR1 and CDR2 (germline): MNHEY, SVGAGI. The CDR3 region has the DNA TGTGCCAGCAGCTCCGGGACAGGGGACGTGGGGCAGCCCCAGCATTTT. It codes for CASSSGTGDVGQPQHF.

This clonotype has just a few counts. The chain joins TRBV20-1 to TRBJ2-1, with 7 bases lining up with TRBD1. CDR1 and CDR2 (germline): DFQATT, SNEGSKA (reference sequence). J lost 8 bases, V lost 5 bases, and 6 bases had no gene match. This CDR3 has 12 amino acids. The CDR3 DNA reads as TGCAGTGCTGCTGACAGGGACCATGAGCAGTTCTTC. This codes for CSAADRDHEQFF.

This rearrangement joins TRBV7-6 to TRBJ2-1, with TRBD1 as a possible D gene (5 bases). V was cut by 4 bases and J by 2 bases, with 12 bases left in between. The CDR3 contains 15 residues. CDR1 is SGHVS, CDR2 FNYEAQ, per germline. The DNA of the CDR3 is TGTGCCAGCAGCTCAGTAGGCAGGGCCTACAATGAGCAGTTCTTC. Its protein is CASSSVGRAYNEQFF.

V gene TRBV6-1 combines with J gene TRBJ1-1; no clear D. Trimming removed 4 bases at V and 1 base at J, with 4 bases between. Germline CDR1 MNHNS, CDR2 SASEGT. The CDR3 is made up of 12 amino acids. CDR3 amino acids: CASSAANTEAFF. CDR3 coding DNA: TGTGCCAGCAGTGCTGCGAACACTGAAGCTTTCTTT.

In nucleotides, the CDR3 is TGCAGTGCTAGTAAAGGCTCAAACACTGAAGCTTTCTTT. It specifies CSASKGSNTEAFF. The V call is TRBV20-1, the J call TRBJ1-1; D gene uncertain. CDR3 length equals 13 residues. Looked up from germline, CDR1 is DFQATT and CDR2 is SNEGSKA (reference sequence). Trimming took off 3 bases at V and 2 bases at J, with 10 bases between the two ends.

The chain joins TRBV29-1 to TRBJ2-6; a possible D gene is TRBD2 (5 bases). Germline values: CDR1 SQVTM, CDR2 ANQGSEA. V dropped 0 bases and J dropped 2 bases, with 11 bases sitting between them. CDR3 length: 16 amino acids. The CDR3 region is CSVEDVAGAGANVLTF. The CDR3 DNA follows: TGCAGCGTTGAAGATGTGGCGGGTGCTGGGGCCAACGTCCTGACTTTC. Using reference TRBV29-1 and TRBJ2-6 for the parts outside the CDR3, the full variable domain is SAVISQKPSRDICQRGTSLTIQCQVDSQVTMMFWYRQQPGQSLTLIATANQGSEATYESGFVIDKFPISRPNLTFSTLTVSNMSPEDSSIYLCSVEDVAGAGANVLTFGAGSRLTVL.

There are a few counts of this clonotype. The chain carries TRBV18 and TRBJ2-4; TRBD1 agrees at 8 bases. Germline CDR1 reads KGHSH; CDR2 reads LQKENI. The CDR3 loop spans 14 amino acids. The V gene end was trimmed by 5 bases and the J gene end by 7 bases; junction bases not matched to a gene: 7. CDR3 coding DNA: TGTGCCAGCTCAACTGACAGGGGTTCGAACATTCAGTACTTC. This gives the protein CASSTDRGSNIQYF.

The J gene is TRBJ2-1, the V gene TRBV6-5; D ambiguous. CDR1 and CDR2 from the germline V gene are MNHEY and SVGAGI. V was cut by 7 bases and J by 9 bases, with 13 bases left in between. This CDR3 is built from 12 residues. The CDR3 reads CASNTPRSEQFF. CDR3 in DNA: TGTGCCAGCAACACCCCTCGGAGTGAGCAGTTCTTC.

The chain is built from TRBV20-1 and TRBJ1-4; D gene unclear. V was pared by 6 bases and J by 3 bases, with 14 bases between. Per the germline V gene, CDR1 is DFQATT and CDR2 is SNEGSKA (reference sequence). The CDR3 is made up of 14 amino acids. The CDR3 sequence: CSADERGSNEKLFF. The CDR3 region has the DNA TGCAGTGCCGACGAACGAGGGTCTAATGAAAAACTGTTTTTT.

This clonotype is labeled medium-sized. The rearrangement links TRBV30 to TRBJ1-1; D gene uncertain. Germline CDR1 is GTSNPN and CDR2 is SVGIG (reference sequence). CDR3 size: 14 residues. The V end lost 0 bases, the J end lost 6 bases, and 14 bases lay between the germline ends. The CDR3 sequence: CAWSVRRSVAEAFF. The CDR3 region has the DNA TGTGCCTGGAGTGTACGGCGGTCCGTAGCTGAAGCTTTCTTT.

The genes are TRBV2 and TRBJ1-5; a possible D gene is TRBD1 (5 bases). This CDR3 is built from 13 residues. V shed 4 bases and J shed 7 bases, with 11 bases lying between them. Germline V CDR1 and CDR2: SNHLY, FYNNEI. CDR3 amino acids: CASSGRGQQPQHF. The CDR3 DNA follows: TGTGCCAGCAGTGGTAGGGGCCAACAGCCCCAGCATTTT. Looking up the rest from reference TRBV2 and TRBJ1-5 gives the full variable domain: EPEVTQTPSHQVTQMGQEVILRCVPISNHLYFYWYRQILGQKVEFLVSFYNNEISEKSEIFDDQFSVERPDGSNFTLKIRSTKLEDSAMYFCASSGRGQQPQHFGDGTRLSIL.

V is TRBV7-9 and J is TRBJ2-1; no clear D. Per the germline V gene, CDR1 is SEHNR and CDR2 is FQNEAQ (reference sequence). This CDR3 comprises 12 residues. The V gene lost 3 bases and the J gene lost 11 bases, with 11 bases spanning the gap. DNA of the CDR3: TGTGCCAGCAGCTTGGGCCGGGCCCAGCAGTTCTTC. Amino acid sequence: CASSLGRAQQFF.

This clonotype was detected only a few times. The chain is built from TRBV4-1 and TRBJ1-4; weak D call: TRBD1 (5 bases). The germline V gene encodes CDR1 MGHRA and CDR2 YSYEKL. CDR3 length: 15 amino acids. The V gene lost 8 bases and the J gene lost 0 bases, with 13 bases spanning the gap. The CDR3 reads CASGMTVATNEKLFF. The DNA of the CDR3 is TGCGCCAGCGGGATGACAGTTGCAACTAATGAAAAACTGTTTTTT.

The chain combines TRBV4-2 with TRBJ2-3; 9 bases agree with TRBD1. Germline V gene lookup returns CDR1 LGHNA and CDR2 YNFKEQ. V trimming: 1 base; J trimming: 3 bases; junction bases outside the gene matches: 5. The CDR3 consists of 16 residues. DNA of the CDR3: TGTGCCAGCAGCCAAGCTACAGGGGGCGGAACAGATACGCAGTATTTT. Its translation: CASSQATGGGTDTQYF.

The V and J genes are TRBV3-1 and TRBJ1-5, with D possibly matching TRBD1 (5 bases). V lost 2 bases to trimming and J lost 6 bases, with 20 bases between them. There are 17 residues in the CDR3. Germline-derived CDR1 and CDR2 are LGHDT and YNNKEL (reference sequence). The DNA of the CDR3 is TGTGCCAGCAGCCAACTTTACTTCTTGGGGCGCGCTCAGCCCCAGCATTTT. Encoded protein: CASSQLYFLGRAQPQHF.

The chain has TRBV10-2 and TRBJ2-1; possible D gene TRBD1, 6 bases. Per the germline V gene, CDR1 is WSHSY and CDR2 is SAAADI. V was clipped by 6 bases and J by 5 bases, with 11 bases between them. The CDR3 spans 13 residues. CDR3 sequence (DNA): TGCGCCAGCAGGAGGCCAGGGGACAATGAGCAGTTCTTC. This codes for CASRRPGDNEQFF.